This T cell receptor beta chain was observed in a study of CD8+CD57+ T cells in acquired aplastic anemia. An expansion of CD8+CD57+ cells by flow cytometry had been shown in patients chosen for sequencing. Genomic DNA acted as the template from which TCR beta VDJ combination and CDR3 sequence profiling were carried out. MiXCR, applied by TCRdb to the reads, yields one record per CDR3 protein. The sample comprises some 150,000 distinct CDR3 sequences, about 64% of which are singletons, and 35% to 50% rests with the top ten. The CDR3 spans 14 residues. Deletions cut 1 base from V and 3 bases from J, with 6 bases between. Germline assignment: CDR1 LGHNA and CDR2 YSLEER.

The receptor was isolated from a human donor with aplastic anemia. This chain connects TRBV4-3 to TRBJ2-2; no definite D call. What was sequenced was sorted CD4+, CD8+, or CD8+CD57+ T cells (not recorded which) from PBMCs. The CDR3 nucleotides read TGCGCCAGCAGCCAAGGGGCGGACACCGGGGAGCTGTTTTTT. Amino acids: CASSQGADTGELFF.